Each of the 24 T cell receptor beta chains below was sequenced from the same sample in a study of breast tumors, draining lymph nodes, adjacent tissues. TCRdb analysed the multiplex PCR reads with MiXCR anew, one entry per CDR3 protein. The top ten hold 8% of the sample, which has 45,000 or so distinct CDR3 sequences, about 21% seen once. Sequencing was carried out using breast tumor tissue. The receptor set was obtained from a female donor with breast cancer. Some clones in this sample may be carry-over from other donors' samples.

This clonotype was detected many times. J is TRBJ2-7 and V is TRBV6-2 or TRBV6-3; D unresolved. Germline V gives CDR1 MNHEY, CDR2 SVGEGT. V lost 5 bases, J lost 3 bases, and 11 bases lay in between. The CDR3 length is 13 residues. CDR3 DNA: TGTGCCAGCAGTGACACCCGAGGCTACGAGCAGTACTTC. Protein product: CASSDTRGYEQYF.

The table lists this clonotype with many counts. The CDR3 loop is CASSIKYRTGYTF. CDR3 nucleotides: TGTGCCAGCAGCATCAAATACAGGACGGGCTACACCTTC. This chain connects TRBV7-8 to TRBJ1-2, with D possibly being TRBD1 (5 bases). This CDR3 has 13 residues. Deletions cut 5 bases from V and 8 bases from J, with 15 bases between. CDR1 and CDR2 from the germline V gene are SGHVS and FQNEAQ.

In this sample, this clonotype turned up many times. The chain has TRBV20-1 and TRBJ1-4, with D tentatively TRBD1 (6 bases). V dropped 1 base and J dropped 0 bases, with 15 bases sitting between them. The CDR3 contains 17 residues. CDR1 DFQATT and CDR2 SNEGSKA come from the germline V gene (reference sequence). CDR3 sequence (DNA): TGCAGTGCTAGAGGGGTCGGGACAAACGCAACTAATGAAAAACTGTTTTTT. It encodes CSARGVGTNATNEKLFF.

The table lists this clonotype with many counts. The genes are TRBV5-1 and TRBJ2-3, with TRBD1 matching over 10 bases. Germline CDR1 is SGHRS and CDR2 is YFSETQ. CDR3 length: 16 amino acids. V lost 4 bases to trimming and J lost 4 bases; unmatched junction nucleotides: 9. This chain's CDR3 is CASSLRQGARSDTQYF. Here the CDR3 DNA reads TGCGCCAGCAGCCTTCGACAGGGGGCCCGATCAGATACGCAGTATTTT.

For the CDR3, the DNA is TGCAGCGTTGGCTCTGGTACGAACACTGAAGCTTTCTTT. Translation: CSVGSGTNTEAFF. The chain is built from TRBV29-1 and TRBJ1-1; no firm D call. Germline lookup yields CDR1 SQVTM and CDR2 ANQGSEA. This CDR3 comprises 13 residues. V was trimmed by 4 bases and J by 1 base, leaving 10 bases between them.

Worth noting for this clonotype: With a much larger clone just one base away, this may be a read error. CDR3 sequence: CASSVDSGDTIYF. As DNA, the CDR3 is TGTGCCAGCAGCGTGGACTCTGGAGACACCATATATTTT. The V and J genes are TRBV5-5 and TRBJ1-3; no firm D call. The CDR3 has 13 amino acids. CDR1 is SGHKS and CDR2 is YYEKEE in the germline V gene (reference sequence).

This clonotype has at least ten counts. The rearrangement joins TRBV5-1 to TRBJ2-2; 10 nucleotides align to TRBD2. The V gene's germline CDR1 is SGHRS and CDR2 YFSETQ. V shed 5 bases and J 0 bases; nucleotides not matched to a gene: 4. CDR3 length: 16 amino acids. The CDR3 reads CASSTGLATNTGELFF. Written as DNA, the CDR3 is TGCGCCAGCAGTACGGGACTAGCGACGAACACCGGGGAGCTGTTTTTT.

The chain is built from TRBV4-2 and TRBJ2-3; 11 nucleotides match TRBD2. The V and J ends lost 4 bases and 3 bases, in that order; junction bases with no gene match: 15. The CDR3 loop spans 19 amino acids. Per germline, CDR1 LGHNA and CDR2 YNFKEQ. Here the CDR3 reads CASSPRAISGRAGTDTQYF. For the CDR3, the DNA is TGTGCCAGCAGCCCCCGGGCGATTAGCGGGAGGGCCGGGACAGATACGCAGTATTTT.

Concerning this clonotype itself: This CDR3 fails to terminate in the conserved phenylalanine or tryptophan, so it likely reflects a read error. V usage is TRBV27 and J usage is TRBJ2-5; 8 bases are a match to TRBD2. Germline assignment: CDR1 MNHEY and CDR2 SMNVEV (reference sequence). The CDR3 spans 15 residues. The V segment lost 3 bases and the J segment 5 bases; nucleotides outside the gene matches: 8. CDR3 DNA sequence: TGTGCCAGCAGTTTCTTTGGCGGGAGGTTGGAGACCCAGTACCTC. Amino acid sequence: CASSFFGGRLETQYL.

This clonotype was counted at least ten times. CDR3 in DNA: TGTGCCAGTCTGGGACAGTCAGCCCAGTTCTTCTATGGCTACACCTTC. Protein product: CASLGQSAQFFYGYTF. This sequence joins TRBV19 and TRBJ1-2; 7 bases are shared with TRBD1. CDR1 is LNHDA and CDR2 is SQIVND in the germline V gene (reference sequence). CDR3 length equals 16 residues. Germline trimming cut 8 bases from V and 4 bases from J; bases unmatched to any gene: 16.

This clonotype was counted many times. The chain uses TRBV2 and TRBJ2-1; TRBD2 aligns across 7 bases. Germline lookup yields CDR1 SNHLY and CDR2 FYNNEI. CDR3 length: 16 residues. V shed 1 base, J shed 0 bases, and the junction held 3 bases outside the gene matches. CDR3 bases: TGTGCCAGCAGTGAAGTCGGCGGGAGCTCCTACAATGAGCAGTTCTTC. Translation: CASSEVGGSSYNEQFF.

This clonotype was seen at least ten times. This chain uses TRBV20-1 with TRBJ2-1; no firm D call. The CDR3 runs 16 residues. V lost 1 base and J lost 0, with 13 bases in between. Germline-derived CDR1 and CDR2 are DFQATT and SNEGSKA (reference sequence). DNA of the CDR3: TGCAGTGCTAGAGCGAAGGGTTTTGGCTCCTACAATGAGCAGTTCTTC. Translation: CSARAKGFGSYNEQFF.

This clonotype occurred many times. The chain combines TRBV12-3 or TRBV12-4 with TRBJ2-7, with D possibly matching TRBD1 (5 bases). The CDR3 contains 14 residues. V lost 6 bases to trimming and J lost 1 base, with 13 bases between them. CDR3 in amino acids: CASSLWGPSYEQYF. CDR3 sequence (DNA): TGTGCCAGCAGCCTGTGGGGCCCTTCCTACGAGCAGTACTTC.

The chain's CDR3 is CASSQLNYGANEKLFF. The DNA of the CDR3 is TGCGCCAGCAGCCAACTAAACTATGGGGCTAATGAAAAACTGTTTTTT. The J gene is TRBJ1-4, the V gene TRBV4-1, with D unclear. Germline V gives CDR1 MGHRA, CDR2 YSYEKL. This CDR3 has 16 amino acids. V gave up 2 bases and J gave up 3 bases, with 13 bases separating them.

This clonotype was counted ten times or more. Its ends do not fully match the called genes, so a read error is possible. This chain joins TRBV2 and TRBJ2-5; no firm D call. The CDR3 is 10 amino acids. Germline values: CDR1 SNHLY, CDR2 FYNNEI. CDR3 in amino acids: CASREETQYF. In DNA, the CDR3 is TGTGCCAGCAGGGAAGAGACCCAGTACTTC.

In this sample, this clonotype turned up many times. The CDR3 DNA reads TGTGCCAGCAGCTTAGGGACAGGGGGCTTTCAGCCCCAGCATTTT. This translates into CASSLGTGGFQPQHF. The chain couples TRBV7-8 to TRBJ1-5, with 11 bases aligning to TRBD1. Germline V gene lookup returns CDR1 SGHVS and CDR2 FQNEAQ. The V segment lost 1 base and the J segment 6 bases; nucleotides outside the gene matches: 2. This CDR3 has 15 residues.

The sample holds many counts of this clonotype. The chain employs TRBV6-2 or TRBV6-3 and TRBJ1-2; D perhaps matches TRBD1 (6 bases). The CDR3 is 15 amino acids. Germline CDR1 and CDR2: MNHEY and SVGEGT. Trimming shortened V by 6 bases and J by 0 bases, and 14 bases separated the two germline ends. The CDR3 loop is CASSSLAGANYGYTF. CDR3 DNA: TGTGCCAGCAGCTCCCTTGCAGGGGCTAACTATGGCTACACCTTC.

This chain uses TRBV5-1 with TRBJ2-7; D is possibly TRBD1 (5 bases). V lost 4 bases and J 5 bases, leaving 25 bases between the germline ends. CDR3 length: 17 residues. Per germline, CDR1 SGHRS and CDR2 YFSETQ. In nucleotides, the CDR3 is TGCGCCAGCAGCCCCCGTCCTCAGGGTTTTCGGTTCAACGAGCAGTACTTC. Encoded protein: CASSPRPQGFRFNEQYF.

In its sample, this clonotype was seen many times. This sequence joins TRBV20-1 and TRBJ2-7; 8 positions agree with TRBD1. The CDR3 sequence is 13 residues long. V was pared by 2 bases and J by 3 bases, with 3 bases of the junction left unmatched. CDR1 and CDR2 from the germline V gene are DFQATT and SNEGSKA (reference sequence). In DNA form, the CDR3 reads TGCAGTGCTAGATGGACAGGGAGCTACGAGCAGTACTTC. Translated: CSARWTGSYEQYF.

Judged by abundance, this clonotype is medium-sized (0.01 to 0.1%). The J gene is TRBJ2-1, the V gene TRBV12-3 or TRBV12-4; D possibly corresponds to TRBD2 (6 bases). Between the trimmed V and J ends, which lost 7 bases and 4 bases, there was a span of 11 bases. The CDR3 covers 13 residues. Here the CDR3 DNA reads TGTGCCAGCAACGCCGGGACTTACAATGAGCAGTTCTTC. It translates to CASNAGTYNEQFF.

In the case of this clonotype: A read error is possible here, since a much larger clone lies one base away. The chain recombines TRBV20-1 with TRBJ1-4; D perhaps matches TRBD1 (5 bases). This CDR3 has 13 amino acids. The germline gives CDR1 DFQATT, CDR2 SNEGSKA (reference sequence). The chain's CDR3 is CSAPGLTGGKPFF. Here the CDR3 DNA reads TGCAGTGCGCCGGGCCTTACGGGGGGAAAACCGTTTTTT.

This clonotype occurred a few times. The genes are TRBV12-3 or TRBV12-4 and TRBJ2-5, with 7 bases matching TRBD2. V gave up 6 bases and J gave up 1 base; unmatched junction bases: 5. The CDR3 totals 14 residues. CDR3 sequence: CASRTLAAQETQYF. The CDR3 DNA follows: TGTGCCAGCAGAACTCTAGCGGCCCAAGAGACCCAGTACTTC.

Many counts were recorded for this clonotype. The chain uses TRBV27 and TRBJ1-3; perhaps TRBD1 as D (6 bases). The CDR3 is 18 amino acids. V lost 1 base and J 1 base, leaving 17 bases between the germline ends. Germline CDR1 reads MNHEY; CDR2 reads SMNVEV (reference sequence). CDR3 region: CASSLYGNRVTSGNTIYF. CDR3 in DNA: TGTGCCAGCAGTTTATACGGAAACAGGGTTACTTCTGGAAACACCATATATTTT.

The gene calls are TRBV6-1 and TRBJ2-6; D is uncertain. Trimming removed 7 bases at V and 4 bases at J, with 11 bases between. Germline CDR1 reads MNHNS; CDR2 reads SASEGT. This CDR3 is built from 14 residues. In DNA, the CDR3 is TGTGCCAGCACCTCCTCCGGGGGGGCCAACGTCCTGACTTTC. This codes for CASTSSGGANVLTF.